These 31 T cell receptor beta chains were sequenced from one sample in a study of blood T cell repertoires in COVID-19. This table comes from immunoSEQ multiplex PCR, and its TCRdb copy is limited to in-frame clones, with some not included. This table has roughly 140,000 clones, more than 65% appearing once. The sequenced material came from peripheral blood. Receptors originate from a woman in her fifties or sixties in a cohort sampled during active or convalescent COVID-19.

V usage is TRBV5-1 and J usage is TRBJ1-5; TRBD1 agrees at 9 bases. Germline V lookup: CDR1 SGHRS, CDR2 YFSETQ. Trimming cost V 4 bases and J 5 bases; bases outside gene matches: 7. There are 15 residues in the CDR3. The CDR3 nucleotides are TGCGCCAGCAGCCTCGGGACAGGGAACCATCAGCCCCAGCATTTT. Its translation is CASSLGTGNHQPQHF.

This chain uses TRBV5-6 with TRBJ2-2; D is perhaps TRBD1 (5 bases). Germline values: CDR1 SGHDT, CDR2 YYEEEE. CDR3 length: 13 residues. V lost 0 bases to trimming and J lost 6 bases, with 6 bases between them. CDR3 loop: CASSLAGPGELFF. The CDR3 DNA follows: TGTGCCAGCAGCTTGGCAGGGCCCGGGGAGCTGTTTTTT.

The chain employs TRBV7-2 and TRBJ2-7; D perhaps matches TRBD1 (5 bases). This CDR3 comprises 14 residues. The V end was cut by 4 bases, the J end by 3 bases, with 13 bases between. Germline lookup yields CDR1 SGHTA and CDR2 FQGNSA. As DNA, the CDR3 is TGTGCCAGCAGCTCTACGACAGATTTCTACGAGCAGTACTTC. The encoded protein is CASSSTTDFYEQYF.

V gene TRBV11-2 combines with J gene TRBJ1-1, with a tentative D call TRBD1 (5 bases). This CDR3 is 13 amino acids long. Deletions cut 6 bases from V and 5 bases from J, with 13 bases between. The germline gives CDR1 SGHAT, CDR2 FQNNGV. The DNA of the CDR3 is TGTGCCAGCAGTAAGGGGAGGGAGACTGAAGCTTTCTTT. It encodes CASSKGRETEAFF.

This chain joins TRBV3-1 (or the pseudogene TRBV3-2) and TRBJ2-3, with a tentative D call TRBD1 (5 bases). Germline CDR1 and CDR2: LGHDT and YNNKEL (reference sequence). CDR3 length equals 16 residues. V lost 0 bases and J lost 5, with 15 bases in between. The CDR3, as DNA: TGTGCCAGCAGCCAAGATATCGCACACCAGGGAGATACGCAGTATTTT. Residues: CASSQDIAHQGDTQYF.

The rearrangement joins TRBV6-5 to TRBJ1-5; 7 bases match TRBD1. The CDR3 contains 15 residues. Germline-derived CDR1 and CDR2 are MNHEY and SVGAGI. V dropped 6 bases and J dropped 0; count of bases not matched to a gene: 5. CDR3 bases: TGTGCCAGCAGAGGGACAGCTTTTAGCAATCAGCCCCAGCATTTT. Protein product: CASRGTAFSNQPQHF.

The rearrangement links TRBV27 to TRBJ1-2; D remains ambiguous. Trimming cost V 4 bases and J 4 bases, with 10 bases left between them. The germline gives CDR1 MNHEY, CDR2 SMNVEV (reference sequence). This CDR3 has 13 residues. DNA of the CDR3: TGTGCCAGCAGTTCAACTTCCGTCTATGGCTACACCTTC. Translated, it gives CASSSTSVYGYTF.

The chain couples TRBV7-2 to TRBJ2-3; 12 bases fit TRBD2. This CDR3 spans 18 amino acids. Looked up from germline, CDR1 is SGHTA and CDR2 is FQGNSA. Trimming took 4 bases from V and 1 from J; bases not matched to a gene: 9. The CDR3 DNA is TGTGCCAGCAGCTCGAGACTAGCGGGGGAACTCGGCACAGATACGCAGTATTTT. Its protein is CASSSRLAGELGTDTQYF.

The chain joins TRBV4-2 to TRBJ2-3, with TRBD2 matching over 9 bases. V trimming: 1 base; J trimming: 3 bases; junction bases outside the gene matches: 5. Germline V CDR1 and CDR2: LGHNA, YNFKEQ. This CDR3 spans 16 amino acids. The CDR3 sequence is CASSQGRGGMTDTQYF. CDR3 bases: TGTGCCAGCAGCCAAGGGCGGGGGGGCATGACAGATACGCAGTATTTT.

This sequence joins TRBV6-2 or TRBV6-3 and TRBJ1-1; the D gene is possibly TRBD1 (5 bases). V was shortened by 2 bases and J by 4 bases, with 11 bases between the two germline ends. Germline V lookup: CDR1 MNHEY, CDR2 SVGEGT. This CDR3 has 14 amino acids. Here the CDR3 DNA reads TGTGCCAGCAGTTACGGGACTCCTGGCACTGAAGCTTTCTTT. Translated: CASSYGTPGTEAFF.

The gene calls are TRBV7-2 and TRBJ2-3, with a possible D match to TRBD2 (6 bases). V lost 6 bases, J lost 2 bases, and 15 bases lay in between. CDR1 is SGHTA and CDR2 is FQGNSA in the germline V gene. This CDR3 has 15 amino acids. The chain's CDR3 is CASRLDAGITDTQYF. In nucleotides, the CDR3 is TGTGCCAGCAGGTTGGATGCGGGGATCACAGATACGCAGTATTTT.

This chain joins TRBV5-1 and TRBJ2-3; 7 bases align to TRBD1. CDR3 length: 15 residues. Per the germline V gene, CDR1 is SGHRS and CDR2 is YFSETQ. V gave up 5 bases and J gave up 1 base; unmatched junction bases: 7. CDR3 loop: CASRLEQGRTDTQYF. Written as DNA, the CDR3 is TGCGCCAGCAGGTTAGAACAGGGGCGCACAGATACGCAGTATTTT.

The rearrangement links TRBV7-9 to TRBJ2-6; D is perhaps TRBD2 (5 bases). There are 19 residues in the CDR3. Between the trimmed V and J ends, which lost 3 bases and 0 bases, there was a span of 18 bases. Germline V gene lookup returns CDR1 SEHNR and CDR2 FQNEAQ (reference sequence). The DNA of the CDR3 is TGTGCCAGCAGCTTTCTAGGTCCGGGGAAGAGCTCTGGGGCCAACGTCCTGACTTTC. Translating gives CASSFLGPGKSSGANVLTF.

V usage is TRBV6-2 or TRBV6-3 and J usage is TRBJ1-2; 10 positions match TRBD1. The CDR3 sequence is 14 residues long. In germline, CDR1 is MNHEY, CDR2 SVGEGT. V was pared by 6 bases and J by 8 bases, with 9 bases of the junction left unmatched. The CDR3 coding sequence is TGTGCCAGCAGCCCAACTCGGACAGGGGGAGGCTACACCTTC. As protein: CASSPTRTGGGYTF.

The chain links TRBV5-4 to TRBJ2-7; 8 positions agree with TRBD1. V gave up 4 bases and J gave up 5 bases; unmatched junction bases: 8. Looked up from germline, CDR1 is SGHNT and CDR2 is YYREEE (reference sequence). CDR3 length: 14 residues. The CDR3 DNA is TGTGCCAGCAGCCGGACAGGGCTGGGCAACGAGCAGTACTTC. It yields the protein CASSRTGLGNEQYF.

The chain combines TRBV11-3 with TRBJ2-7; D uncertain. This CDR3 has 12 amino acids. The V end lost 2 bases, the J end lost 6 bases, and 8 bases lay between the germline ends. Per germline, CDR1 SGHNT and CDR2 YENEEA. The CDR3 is CASSLNEAEQYF. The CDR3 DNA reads TGTGCCAGCAGCTTAAACGAGGCCGAGCAGTACTTC.

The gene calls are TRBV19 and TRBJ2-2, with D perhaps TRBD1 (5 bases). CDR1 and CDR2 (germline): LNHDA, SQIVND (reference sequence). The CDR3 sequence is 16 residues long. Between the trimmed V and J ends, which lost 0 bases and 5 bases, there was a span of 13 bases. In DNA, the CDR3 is TGTGCCAGTAGTATAGATGAAGGGGCTTGGACCGGGGAGCTGTTTTTT. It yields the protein CASSIDEGAWTGELFF.

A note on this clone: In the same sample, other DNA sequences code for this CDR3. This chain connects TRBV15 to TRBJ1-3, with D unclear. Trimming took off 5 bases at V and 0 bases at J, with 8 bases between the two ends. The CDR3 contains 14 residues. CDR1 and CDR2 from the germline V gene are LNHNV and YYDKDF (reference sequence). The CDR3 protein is CATSRGSSGNTIYF. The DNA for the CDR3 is TGTGCCACCAGCCGTGGCAGCTCTGGAAACACCATATATTTT.

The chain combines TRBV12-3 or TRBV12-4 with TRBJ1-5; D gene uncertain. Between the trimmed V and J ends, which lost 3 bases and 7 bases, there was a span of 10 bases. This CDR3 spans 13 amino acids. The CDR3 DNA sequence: TGTGCCAGCAGTTTGGAGGTCGGCCAGCCCCAGCATTTT. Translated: CASSLEVGQPQHF.

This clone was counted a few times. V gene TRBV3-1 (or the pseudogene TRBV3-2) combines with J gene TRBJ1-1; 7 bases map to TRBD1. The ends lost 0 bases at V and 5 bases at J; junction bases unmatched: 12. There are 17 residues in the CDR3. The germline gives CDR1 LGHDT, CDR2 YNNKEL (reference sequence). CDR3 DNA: TGTGCCAGCAGCCAAGAGAGTGTTACCAGGGGGAGGACTGAAGCTTTCTTT. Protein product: CASSQESVTRGRTEAFF.

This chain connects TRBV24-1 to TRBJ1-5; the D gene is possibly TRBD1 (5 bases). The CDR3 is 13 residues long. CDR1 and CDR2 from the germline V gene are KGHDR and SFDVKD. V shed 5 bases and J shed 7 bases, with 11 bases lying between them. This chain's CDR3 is CATSAGGGQPQHF. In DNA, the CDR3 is TGTGCCACCAGTGCGGGGGGTGGCCAGCCCCAGCATTTT.

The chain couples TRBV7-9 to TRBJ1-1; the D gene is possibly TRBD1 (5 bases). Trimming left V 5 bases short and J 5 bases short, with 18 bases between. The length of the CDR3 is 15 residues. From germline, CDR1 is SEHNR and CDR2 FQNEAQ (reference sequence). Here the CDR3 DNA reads TGTGCCAGCAGCGCGATCCAGGGTTTGACTACTGAAGCTTTCTTT. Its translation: CASSAIQGLTTEAFF.

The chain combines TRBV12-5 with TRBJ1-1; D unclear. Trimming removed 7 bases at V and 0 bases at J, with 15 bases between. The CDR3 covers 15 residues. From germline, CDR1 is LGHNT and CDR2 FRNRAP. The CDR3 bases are TGTGCTAGTGTCCATTCGGAGGTCATGAACACTGAAGCTTTCTTT. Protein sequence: CASVHSEVMNTEAFF.

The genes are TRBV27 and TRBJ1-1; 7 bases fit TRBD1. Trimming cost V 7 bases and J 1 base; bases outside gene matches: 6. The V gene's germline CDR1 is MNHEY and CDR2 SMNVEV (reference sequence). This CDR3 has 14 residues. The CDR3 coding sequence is TGTGCCAGCAAAAATAACAGGGGGAACACTGAAGCTTTCTTT. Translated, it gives CASKNNRGNTEAFF.

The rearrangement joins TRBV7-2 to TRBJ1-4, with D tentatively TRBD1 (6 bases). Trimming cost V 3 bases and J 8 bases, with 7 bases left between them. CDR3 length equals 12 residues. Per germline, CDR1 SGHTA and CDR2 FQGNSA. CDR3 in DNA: TGTGCCAGCAGCTTCGACAGGGAAAAACTGTTTTTT. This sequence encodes CASSFDREKLFF.

The CDR3 bases are TGTGCCAGCAGCTTAGAGGTCGCGGAGTACGAGCAGTACTTC. Residues: CASSLEVAEYEQYF. The chain recombines TRBV11-2 with TRBJ2-7; D is unresolved. With 0 bases removed from V and 4 bases from J, the gap between germline ends came to 10 bases. Germline V gives CDR1 SGHAT, CDR2 FQNNGV. This CDR3 region has 14 residues. The entire variable domain, with the rest obtained from reference TRBV11-2 and TRBJ2-7, is as follows: EAGVAQSPRYKIIEKRQSVAFWCNPISGHATLYWYQQILGQGPKLLIQFQNNGVVDDSQLPKDRFSAERLKGVDSTLKIQPAKLEDSAVYLCASSLEVAEYEQYFGPGTRLTVT.

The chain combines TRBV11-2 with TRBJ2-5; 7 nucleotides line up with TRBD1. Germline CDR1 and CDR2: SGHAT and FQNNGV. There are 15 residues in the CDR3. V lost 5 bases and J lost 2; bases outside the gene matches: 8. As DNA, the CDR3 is TGTGCCAGCAGCGGCGTGGGACAGCTACAAGAGACCCAGTACTTC. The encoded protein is CASSGVGQLQETQYF. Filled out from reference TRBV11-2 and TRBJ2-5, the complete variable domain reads EAGVAQSPRYKIIEKRQSVAFWCNPISGHATLYWYQQILGQGPKLLIQFQNNGVVDDSQLPKDRFSAERLKGVDSTLKIQPAKLEDSAVYLCASSGVGQLQETQYFGPGTRLLVL.

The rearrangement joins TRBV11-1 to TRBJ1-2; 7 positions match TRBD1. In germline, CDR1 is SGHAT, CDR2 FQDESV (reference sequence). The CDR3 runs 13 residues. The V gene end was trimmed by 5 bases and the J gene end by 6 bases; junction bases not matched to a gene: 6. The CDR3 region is CASSRQGGDGYTF. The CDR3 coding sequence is TGTGCCAGCAGCCGACAGGGCGGAGATGGCTACACCTTC.

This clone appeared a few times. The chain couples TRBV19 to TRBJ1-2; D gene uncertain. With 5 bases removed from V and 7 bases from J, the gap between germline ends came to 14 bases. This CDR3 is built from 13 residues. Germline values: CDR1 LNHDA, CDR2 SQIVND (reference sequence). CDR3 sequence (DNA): TGTGCCAGTAGTCCCCGGCGGAGTTTTGGCTACACCTTC. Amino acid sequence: CASSPRRSFGYTF.

The CDR3 DNA is TGCGCCAGCAGCCACAGGGGCTCGGTACGTGAGCAGTTCTTC. Its translation: CASSHRGSVREQFF. The chain has TRBV10-1 and TRBJ2-1; 7 nucleotides match TRBD1. With V trimmed by 6 bases and J by 9 bases, 11 bases remained unmatched. This CDR3 has 14 residues. Per the germline V gene, CDR1 is WNHNN and CDR2 is SYGVQD (reference sequence).

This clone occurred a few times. The CDR3 spells CASSSRQGGTEAFF. The CDR3 DNA sequence: TGTGCCAGCAGCAGTCGACAGGGGGGCACTGAAGCTTTCTTT. The J gene is TRBJ1-1, the V gene TRBV5-4; TRBD1 aligns across 9 bases. CDR1 is SGHNT, CDR2 YYREEE, per germline (reference sequence). The CDR3 totals 14 residues. V dropped 4 bases and J dropped 4; count of bases not matched to a gene: 5.